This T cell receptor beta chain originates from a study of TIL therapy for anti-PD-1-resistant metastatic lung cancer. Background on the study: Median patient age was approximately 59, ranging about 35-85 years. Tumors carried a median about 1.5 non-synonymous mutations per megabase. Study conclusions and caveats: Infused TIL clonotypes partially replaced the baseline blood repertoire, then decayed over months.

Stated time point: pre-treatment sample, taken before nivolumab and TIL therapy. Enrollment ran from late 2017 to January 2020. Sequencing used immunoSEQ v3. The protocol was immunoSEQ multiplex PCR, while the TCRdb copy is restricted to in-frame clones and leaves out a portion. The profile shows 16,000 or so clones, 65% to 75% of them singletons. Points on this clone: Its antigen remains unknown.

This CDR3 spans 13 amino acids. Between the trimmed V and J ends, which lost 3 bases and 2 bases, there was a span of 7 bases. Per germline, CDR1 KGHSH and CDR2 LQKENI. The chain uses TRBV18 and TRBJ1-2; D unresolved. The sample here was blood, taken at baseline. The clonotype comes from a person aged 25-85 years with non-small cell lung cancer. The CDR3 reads CASSPQANYGYTF. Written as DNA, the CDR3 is TGTGCCAGCTCACCCCAGGCGAACTATGGCTACACCTTC.